One sample yielded the 31 T cell receptor beta chains listed below, sequenced in a study of T cells after yellow fever vaccination (dated 2019 in TCRdb). The library was obtained by 5' RACE. This sample was sequenced with an Illumina HiSeq 2500. TCRdb's own reprocessing of the public reads used fastp at Q25 and MiXCR and kept productive beta chains. A single entry per CDR3 protein holds the most common genes and DNA from its merged rows. This sample is represented by about 130,000 distinct CDR3 sequences; about 7% of them were singletons. The ten largest clones capture around 2.7% of the sample. The treatment or condition tag for this specimen amounts to: live attenuated yellow fever vaccine strain. This specimen consisted of CD4+ T cells sorted from PBMCs, obtained 10 days after the first yellow fever vaccination. All receptors derive from a man aged 18 to 29 who received the YFV17D yellow fever vaccine.

This clonotype was seen many times. The J gene is TRBJ2-3, the V gene TRBV2, with D possibly being TRBD2 (5 bases). In germline, CDR1 is SNHLY, CDR2 FYNNEI. The CDR3 length is 14 residues. V lost 6 bases, J lost 2 bases, and 12 bases lay in between. The CDR3 DNA sequence: TGTGCCAGCAGGGCGGGCCAGACCACAGATACGCAGTATTTT. Protein product: CASRAGQTTDTQYF.

The gene calls are TRBV3-1 and TRBJ2-1; 13 bases agree with TRBD2. The trim removed 7 bases at V and 0 bases at J, leaving 3 bases unmatched. Germline V gene data show CDR1 as LGHDT and CDR2 as YNNKEL (reference sequence). The CDR3 has 16 amino acids. The CDR3 nucleotides read TGTGCCAGCAACCGACTAGCGGGGGGCTCCTACAATGAGCAGTTCTTC. Encoded protein: CASNRLAGGSYNEQFF.

Many counts were recorded for this clonotype. The V gene is TRBV4-2, the J gene TRBJ2-5; TRBD1 agrees at 7 bases. V gave up 1 base and J gave up 4 bases; unmatched junction bases: 6. The CDR3 runs to 15 residues. CDR1 and CDR2 from the germline V gene are LGHNA and YNFKEQ. CDR3 nucleotides: TGTGCCAGCAGCCAAGTTTGGGGACAGCGAGAGACCCAGTACTTC. Translated, it gives CASSQVWGQRETQYF.

This clonotype showed up many times. The chain couples TRBV5-6 to TRBJ2-5, with 8 bases fitting TRBD2. This CDR3 is 15 amino acids long. The germline gives CDR1 SGHDT, CDR2 YYEEEE. The V gene end was trimmed by 0 bases and the J gene end by 7 bases; junction bases not matched to a gene: 8. The CDR3 DNA follows: TGTGCCAGCAGCTTGGTGGCGGGGGGCTCAGGGACCCAGTACTTC. Its protein is CASSLVAGGSGTQYF.

The chain couples TRBV5-4 to TRBJ2-3; 9 positions agree with TRBD2. CDR3 length: 16 amino acids. Unmatched junction bases numbered 7, after V lost 0 bases and J lost 5 bases. CDR1 and CDR2 (germline): SGHNT, YYREEE (reference sequence). The DNA of the CDR3 is TGTGCCAGCAGCTTGGGGGCAGCGGGGGGCATAGATACGCAGTATTTT. Translated: CASSLGAAGGIDTQYF. Drawing the rest from reference TRBV5-4 and TRBJ2-3, the complete variable domain is ETGVTQSPTHLIKTRGQQVTLRCSSQSGHNTVSWYQQALGQGPQFIFQYYREEENGRGNFPPRFSGLQFPNYSSELNVNALELDDSALYLCASSLGAAGGIDTQYFGPGTRLTVL.

There are a few counts of this clonotype. This chain links TRBV5-6 with TRBJ1-1; D is unresolved. Trimming took 0 bases from V and 4 from J, leaving 10 bases between them. The CDR3 has 14 residues. Germline CDR1 SGHDT, CDR2 YYEEEE. CDR3 in amino acids: CASSLEGSPTEAFF. CDR3 DNA sequence: TGTGCCAGCAGCTTGGAAGGGAGCCCCACTGAAGCTTTCTTT. The variable domain in full, with the rest retrieved from reference TRBV5-6 and TRBJ1-1, is DAGVTQSPTHLIKTRGQQVTLRCSPKSGHDTVSWYQQALGQGPQFIFQYYEEEERQRGNFPDRFSGHQFPNYSSELNVNALLLGDSALYLCASSLEGSPTEAFFGQGTRLTVV.

There are many counts of this clonotype. The J gene is TRBJ2-5, the V gene TRBV3-1; tentative D call: TRBD2 (5 bases). The CDR3 has 15 residues. Trimming took off 0 bases at V and 5 bases at J, with 13 bases between the two ends. Germline values: CDR1 LGHDT, CDR2 YNNKEL (reference sequence). The CDR3 DNA reads as TGTGCCAGCAGCCAAGACTCGCGGCGGGTGGAGACCCAGTACTTC. It codes for CASSQDSRRVETQYF.

This clonotype was counted at least ten times. The chain carries TRBV7-2 and TRBJ2-6; tentative D call: TRBD1 (6 bases). V was shortened by 2 bases and J by 3 bases, with 8 bases between the two germline ends. Germline V gene data show CDR1 as SGHTA and CDR2 as FQGNSA. The CDR3 covers 15 residues. The CDR3 sequence: CASSLSGDGANVLTF. The CDR3 bases are TGTGCCAGCAGCTTATCAGGGGATGGGGCCAACGTCCTGACTTTC.

This clonotype came up many times. The gene calls are TRBV10-3 and TRBJ2-2, with D perhaps TRBD2 (7 bases). This CDR3 has 16 residues. Germline lookup yields CDR1 ENHRY and CDR2 SYGVKD. Trimming shortened V by 6 bases and J by 1 base, and 15 bases separated the two germline ends. CDR3 in DNA: TGTGCCATCAGAACGGGGGGCGCGTTGAACACCGGGGAGCTGTTTTTT. Translation: CAIRTGGALNTGELFF.

The chain couples TRBV5-1 to TRBJ2-6, with D perhaps matching TRBD2 (6 bases). The CDR3 runs to 13 residues. V dropped 7 bases and J dropped 7 bases, with 12 bases sitting between them. Looked up from germline, CDR1 is SGHRS and CDR2 is YFSETQ. The CDR3, as DNA: TGCGCCAGCGCGGGGTTGGGAGCCAACGTCCTGACTTTC. Residues: CASAGLGANVLTF.

This clonotype was counted many times. The rearrangement uses TRBV18 and TRBJ2-2; D not certain. The CDR3 runs to 15 residues. Trimming left V 0 bases short and J 1 base short, with 6 bases between. Germline V lookup: CDR1 KGHSH, CDR2 LQKENI. CDR3 residues: CASSPPGKNTGELFF. CDR3 nucleotide sequence: TGTGCCAGCTCACCACCAGGGAAGAACACCGGGGAGCTGTTTTTT.

This clonotype showed up many times. The chain combines TRBV9 with TRBJ2-5; the D gene could be TRBD1 or TRBD2 (5 bases each). The CDR3 sequence is 14 residues long. Trimming removed 4 bases from V and 4 bases from J, with 14 bases in between. Germline values: CDR1 SGDLS, CDR2 YYNGEE. As DNA, the CDR3 is TGTGCCAGCAGCCTCAGGACTGGGGGAGAGACCCAGTACTTC. Protein sequence: CASSLRTGGETQYF.

This clonotype came up a few times. V usage is TRBV19 and J usage is TRBJ2-7; 12 nucleotides line up with TRBD2. There are 14 residues in the CDR3. J was trimmed by 3 bases and V by 7 bases; bases with no gene match: 4. Germline CDR1 is LNHDA and CDR2 is SQIVND (reference sequence). The DNA of the CDR3 is TGTGCCAGTACCCGACTAGCGGGGGACTACGAGCAGTACTTC. As protein: CASTRLAGDYEQYF.

The genes are TRBV20-1 and TRBJ2-7; D might be TRBD2 (7 bases). Trimming removed 6 bases at V and 5 bases at J, with 23 bases between. The CDR3 is 15 residues long. Germline V gene lookup returns CDR1 DFQATT and CDR2 SNEGSKA (reference sequence). The CDR3 sequence is CSAPDVGGHGNEQYF. CDR3 nucleotides: TGCAGTGCCCCGGATGTGGGGGGGCACGGTAACGAGCAGTACTTC.

This clonotype was counted many times. This chain joins TRBV18 and TRBJ2-3, with no clear D. Germline V gene lookup returns CDR1 KGHSH and CDR2 LQKENI. V was cut by 0 bases and J by 3 bases, with 10 bases left in between. This CDR3 comprises 15 residues. The CDR3 DNA is TGTGCCAGCTCACCACCGAGCAGGCTGACAGATACGCAGTATTTT. Its translation is CASSPPSRLTDTQYF.

The table lists this clonotype with many counts. This chain links TRBV27 with TRBJ2-1; D might be TRBD1 or TRBD2, each matching 6 bases. The length of the CDR3 is 15 residues. Germline V gene lookup returns CDR1 MNHEY and CDR2 SMNVEV (reference sequence). With 4 bases removed from V and 7 bases from J, the gap between germline ends came to 17 bases. The CDR3 DNA sequence: TGTGCCAGCAGTTATATTTGGCCGGGGGCGAATGAGCAGTTCTTC. Its protein product is CASSYIWPGANEQFF.

This clonotype was seen ten or more times. This CDR3 is CASSLTGPNPGELFF. CDR3 sequence (DNA): TGTGCCAGCAGTTTAACGGGACCTAACCCCGGGGAACTGTTTTTT. J is TRBJ1-4 and V is TRBV27; maybe TRBD1 (5 bases). V was shortened by 2 bases and J by 12 bases, with 19 bases between the two germline ends. CDR3 size: 15 residues. CDR1 and CDR2 (germline): MNHEY, SMNVEV (reference sequence).

This clonotype was recorded at least ten times. CDR3 bases: TGTGCCAGCAACCTAGCGGGGAACACCGGGGAGCTGTTTTTT. The encoded protein is CASNLAGNTGELFF. The chain combines TRBV6-1 with TRBJ2-2; 8 positions agree with TRBD2. The CDR3 covers 14 residues. Germline CDR1 reads MNHNS; CDR2 reads SASEGT. Losses at the gene ends were 7 bases for V and 1 base for J; bases not matched to a gene: 2.

This clonotype was seen at least ten times. J is TRBJ2-1 and V is TRBV5-6; D may be TRBD2 (5 bases). The germline V and J ends were trimmed by 4 bases and 7 bases, with 9 bases remaining between them. Germline V CDR1 and CDR2: SGHDT, YYEEEE. The CDR3 runs 12 residues. This CDR3 reads CASSQLGNEQFF. As DNA, the CDR3 is TGTGCCAGCAGCCAACTAGGAAATGAGCAGTTCTTC.

This clonotype was detected ten times or more. A read error may account for a junction end that differs from germline. This sequence joins TRBV7-7 and TRBJ2-1; TRBD1 is a possible D gene (6 bases). Germline V CDR1 and CDR2: SSHAT, FNYEAQ (reference sequence). The CDR3 consists of 15 residues. The DNA for the CDR3 is TGTGCTAGCAGCCAAGACAGGAATCGTCTCAATGAGCAGTTCTTC. It translates to CASSQDRNRLNEQFF.

A note on this clonotype: Since a much larger clone is just one base distant, this may be a read error. V is TRBV20-1 and J is TRBJ1-2; D uncertain. The CDR3 is 11 amino acids. From germline, CDR1 is DFQATT and CDR2 SNEGSKA (reference sequence). Trimming stripped 7 bases from V and 8 bases from J, with 14 bases between. The CDR3 nucleotides read TGCAGTGTTGCACGGCGGCAGGGCTACACCTTC. This codes for CSVARRQGYTF.

This clonotype was seen ten or more times. The V and J genes are TRBV5-1 and TRBJ1-1; no clear D gene. This CDR3 contains 14 residues. Germline loops: CDR1 SGHRS, CDR2 YFSETQ. The ends were cut back, 1 base at V and 1 base at J, with 8 bases in the middle. In DNA form, the CDR3 reads TGCGCCAGCAGCTTGATGGTACCGAACACTGAAGCTTTCTTT. This translates into CASSLMVPNTEAFF.

The sample holds a few counts of this clonotype. The chain is built from TRBV20-1 and TRBJ1-6, with TRBD1 matching 8 bases. The CDR3 contains 14 residues. Germline loops: CDR1 DFQATT, CDR2 SNEGSKA (reference sequence). V lost 3 bases, J lost 6 bases, and 4 bases stayed unmatched. The CDR3 is CSASRQGSNSPLHF. CDR3 DNA sequence: TGCAGTGCTAGCCGACAGGGGTCTAATTCACCCCTCCACTTT.

Ten or more counts support this clonotype. The V and J genes are TRBV4-3 and TRBJ1-2; no clear D. V shed 0 bases and J shed 4 bases, with 6 bases lying between them. The CDR3 consists of 13 residues. CDR1 is LGHNA, CDR2 YSLEER, per germline. CDR3 amino acids: CASSQDRVYGYTF. The CDR3, as DNA: TGCGCCAGCAGCCAAGACAGAGTCTATGGCTACACCTTC.

This clonotype was recorded at least ten times. The V call is TRBV20-1, the J call TRBJ2-1, with D possibly matching TRBD2 (5 bases). CDR1 is DFQATT and CDR2 is SNEGSKA in the germline V gene (reference sequence). The CDR3 has 14 residues. Deletions cut 3 bases from V and 5 bases from J, with 14 bases between. The CDR3 loop reads CSASFRGRDNEQFF. For the CDR3, the DNA is TGCAGTGCTAGTTTTCGCGGGCGCGACAATGAGCAGTTCTTC.

This clonotype was seen more than once but under ten times. The chain uses TRBV14 and TRBJ1-1, with D tentatively TRBD1 (5 bases). Deletions cut 4 bases from V and 1 base from J, with 13 bases between. Germline V lookup: CDR1 SGHDN, CDR2 FVKESK. The length of the CDR3 is 15 residues. CDR3 bases: TGTGCCAGCAGCCGACCCCTCGGGGCGAACACTGAAGCTTTCTTT. Translation: CASSRPLGANTEAFF.

The genes are TRBV5-1 and TRBJ1-5; tentatively, D is TRBD1 (5 bases). Trimming left V 2 bases short and J 10 bases short, with 10 bases between. Germline-derived CDR1 and CDR2 are SGHRS and YFSETQ. The CDR3 consists of 12 residues. CDR3 bases: TGCGCCAGCAGCTTAACAGGTTTACCCCAGCATTTT. The encoded protein is CASSLTGLPQHF.

In the case of this clonotype: A much larger clone lies a single base off, so this may be a read error. The chain links TRBV7-6 to TRBJ2-2; 9 bases agree with TRBD2. Per germline, CDR1 SGHVS and CDR2 FNYEAQ. V lost 8 bases to trimming and J lost 3 bases; unmatched junction nucleotides: 7. This CDR3 region has 15 residues. The CDR3 DNA is TGTGCCAGCGGCTCGGGACTAGCTGACACCGGGGAGCTGTTTTTT. The encoded protein is CASGSGLADTGELFF.

This clonotype occurred many times. The chain links TRBV4-3 to TRBJ2-3; tentative D call: TRBD1 (5 bases). The V gene's germline CDR1 is LGHNA and CDR2 YSLEER. The CDR3 sequence is 14 residues long. Deletions cut 0 bases from V and 3 bases from J, with 7 bases between. The CDR3 nucleotides are TGCGCCAGCAGCCAAGATCCAGGGACAGATACGCAGTATTTT. Translating gives CASSQDPGTDTQYF.

This clonotype has ten or more counts. The CDR3 reads CASSARQGGGNEQFF. The CDR3 DNA is TGTGCCAGCAGCGCGAGACAGGGGGGTGGGAATGAGCAGTTCTTC. The chain couples TRBV7-3 to TRBJ2-1; 9 positions match TRBD1. V shed 5 bases and J 7 bases; nucleotides not matched to a gene: 9. Germline lookup yields CDR1 SGHTA and CDR2 FQGTGA. The CDR3 spans 15 residues.

Many counts were recorded for this clonotype. V usage is TRBV5-5 and J usage is TRBJ2-2, with D uncertain. Germline V lookup: CDR1 SGHKS, CDR2 YYEKEE (reference sequence). There are 16 residues in the CDR3. V lost 2 bases and J lost 1, with 12 bases in between. CDR3 DNA: TGTGCCAGCAGCTTTAATGAGGCAGGGAACACCGGGGAGCTGTTTTTT. This encodes CASSFNEAGNTGELFF.